This T cell receptor (beta chain) is drawn from a study of response to subunit inactivated influenza vaccine. This clonotype was detected a few times. CDR3 length: 17 residues. MiXCR was run by TCRdb on the RT-PCR reads, yielding one entry per CDR3 protein. The data show some 300,000 distinct CDR3 sequences, roughly 22% seen once. Here the sequenced sample was PBMCs from blood, taken approximately 22 months after vaccination. The rearrangement uses TRBV21-1 and TRBJ1-2. TRBV21-1 is described as a pseudogene. This sequence was found in a man aged 50-75 years who received an inactivated influenza vaccine. DNA of the CDR3: TGTGCCAGCAGCAAAAGCATGGGGTATCCTGGTGGCTATGGCTACACCTTC. It encodes CASSKSMGYPGGYGYTF.